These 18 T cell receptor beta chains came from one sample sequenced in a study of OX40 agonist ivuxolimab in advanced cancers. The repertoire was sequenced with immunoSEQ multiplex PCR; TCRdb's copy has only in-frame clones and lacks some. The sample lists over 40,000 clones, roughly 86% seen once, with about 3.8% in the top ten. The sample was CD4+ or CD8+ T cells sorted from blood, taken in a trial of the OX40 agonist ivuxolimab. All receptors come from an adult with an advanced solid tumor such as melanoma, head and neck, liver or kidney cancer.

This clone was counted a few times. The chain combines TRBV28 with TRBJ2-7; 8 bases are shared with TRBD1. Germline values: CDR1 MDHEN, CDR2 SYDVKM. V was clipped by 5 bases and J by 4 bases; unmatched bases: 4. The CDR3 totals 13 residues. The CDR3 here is CASSPGGPYEQYF. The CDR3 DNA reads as TGTGCCAGCAGTCCAGGGGGCCCGTACGAGCAGTACTTC.

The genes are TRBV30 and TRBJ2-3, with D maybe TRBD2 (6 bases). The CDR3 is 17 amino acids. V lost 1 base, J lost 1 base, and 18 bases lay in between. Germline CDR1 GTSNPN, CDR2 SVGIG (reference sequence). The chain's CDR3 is CAWSDWNRRVGTDTQYF. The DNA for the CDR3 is TGTGCCTGGAGTGATTGGAACCGGAGGGTAGGCACAGATACGCAGTATTTT.

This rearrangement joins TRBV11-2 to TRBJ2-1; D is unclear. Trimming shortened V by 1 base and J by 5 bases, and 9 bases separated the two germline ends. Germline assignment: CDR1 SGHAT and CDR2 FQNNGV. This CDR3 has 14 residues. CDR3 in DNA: TGTGCCAGCAGCTTAGTCGGTCGTCACAATGAGCAGTTCTTC. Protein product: CASSLVGRHNEQFF.

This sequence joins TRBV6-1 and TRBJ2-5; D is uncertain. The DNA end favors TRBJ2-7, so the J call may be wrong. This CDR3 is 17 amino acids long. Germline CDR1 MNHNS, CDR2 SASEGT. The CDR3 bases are TGTGCCAGCAGTGAAGCGCTCCCGGTGGCGTCGGCGTACGAGCAGTACTTC. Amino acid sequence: CASSEALPVASAYEQYF.

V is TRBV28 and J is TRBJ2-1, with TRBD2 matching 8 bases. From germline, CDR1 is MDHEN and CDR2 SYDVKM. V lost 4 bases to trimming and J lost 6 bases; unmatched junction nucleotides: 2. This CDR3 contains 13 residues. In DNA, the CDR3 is TGTGCCAGCAGTTCGGGGGGGCCCAATGAGCAGTTCTTC. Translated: CASSSGGPNEQFF.

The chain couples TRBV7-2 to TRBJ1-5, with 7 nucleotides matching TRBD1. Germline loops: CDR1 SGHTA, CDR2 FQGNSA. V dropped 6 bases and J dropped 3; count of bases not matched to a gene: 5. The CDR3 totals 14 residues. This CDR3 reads CASRPGQINQPQHF. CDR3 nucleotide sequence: TGTGCCAGCAGACCGGGACAGATCAATCAGCCCCAGCATTTT.

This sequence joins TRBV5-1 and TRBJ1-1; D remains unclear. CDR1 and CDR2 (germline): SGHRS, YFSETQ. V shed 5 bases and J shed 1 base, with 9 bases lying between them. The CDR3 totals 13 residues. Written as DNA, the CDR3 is TGCGCCAGCAGTAGAGACCCGAACACTGAAGCTTTCTTT. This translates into CASSRDPNTEAFF.

CDR3 sequence reads: CASSSHPVAGNTIYF. CDR3 nucleotide sequence: TGTGCCAGCAGCTCCCACCCCGTTGCTGGAAACACCATATATTTT. The chain has TRBV5-5 and TRBJ1-3, with D hard to call. There are 15 residues in the CDR3. V lost 3 bases and J 2 bases, leaving 12 bases between the germline ends. The germline V gene encodes CDR1 SGHKS and CDR2 YYEKEE (reference sequence).

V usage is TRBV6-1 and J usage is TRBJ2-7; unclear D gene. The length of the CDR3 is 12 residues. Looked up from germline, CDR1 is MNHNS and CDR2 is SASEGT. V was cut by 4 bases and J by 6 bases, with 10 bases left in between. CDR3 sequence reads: CASSVRQREQYF. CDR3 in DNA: TGTGCCAGCAGTGTTAGACAACGCGAGCAGTACTTC.

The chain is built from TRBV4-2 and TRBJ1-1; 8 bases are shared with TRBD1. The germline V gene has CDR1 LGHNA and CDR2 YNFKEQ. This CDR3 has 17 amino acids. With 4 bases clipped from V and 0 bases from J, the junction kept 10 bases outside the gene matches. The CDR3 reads CASSPVGTGDMNTEAFF. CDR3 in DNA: TGTGCCAGCAGCCCGGTGGGGACAGGAGATATGAACACTGAAGCTTTCTTT.

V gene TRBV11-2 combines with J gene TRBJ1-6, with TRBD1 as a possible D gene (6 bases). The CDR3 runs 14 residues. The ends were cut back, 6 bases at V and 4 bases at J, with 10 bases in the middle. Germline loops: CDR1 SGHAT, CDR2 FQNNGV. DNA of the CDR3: TGTGCCAGCAGTTTACAGGGATATAATTCACCCCTCCACTTT. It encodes CASSLQGYNSPLHF.

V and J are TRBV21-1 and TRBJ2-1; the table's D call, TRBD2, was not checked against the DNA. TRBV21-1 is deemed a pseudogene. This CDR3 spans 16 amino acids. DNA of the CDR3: TGTGCCAGCAGCAAAGAGGAGGGGGGGTCCTACAATGAGCAGTTCTTC. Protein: CASSKEEGGSYNEQFF.

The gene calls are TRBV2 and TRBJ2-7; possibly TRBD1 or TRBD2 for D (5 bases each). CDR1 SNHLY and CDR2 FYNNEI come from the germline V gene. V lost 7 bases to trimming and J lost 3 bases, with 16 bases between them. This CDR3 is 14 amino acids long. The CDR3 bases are TGTGCCAGCAACGTTAGGGGACCTTACTACGAGCAGTACTTC. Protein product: CASNVRGPYYEQYF.

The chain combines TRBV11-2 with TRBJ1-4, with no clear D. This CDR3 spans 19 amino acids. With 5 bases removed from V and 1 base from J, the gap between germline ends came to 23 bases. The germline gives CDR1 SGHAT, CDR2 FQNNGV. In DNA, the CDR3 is TGTGCCAGCAGCCCCAGGATAGCCAGAGAGACTGTAACTAATGAAAAACTGTTTTTT. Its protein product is CASSPRIARETVTNEKLFF.

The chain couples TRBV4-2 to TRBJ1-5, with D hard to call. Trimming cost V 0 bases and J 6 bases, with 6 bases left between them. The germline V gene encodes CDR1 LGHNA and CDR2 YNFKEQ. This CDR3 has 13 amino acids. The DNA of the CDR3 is TGTGCCAGCAGCCAAGATAAAGTTCAGCCCCAGCATTTT. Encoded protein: CASSQDKVQPQHF.

CDR3 sequence (DNA): TGCAGCGTTGAGCGACAGGGCTCCTACAATGAGCAGTTCTTC. Its translation: CSVERQGSYNEQFF. The chain joins TRBV29-1 to TRBJ2-1; 7 positions match TRBD1. Germline lookup yields CDR1 SQVTM and CDR2 ANQGSEA. The J segment lost 0 bases and the V segment lost 3 bases, leaving 2 bases of the junction unmatched. This CDR3 comprises 14 residues.

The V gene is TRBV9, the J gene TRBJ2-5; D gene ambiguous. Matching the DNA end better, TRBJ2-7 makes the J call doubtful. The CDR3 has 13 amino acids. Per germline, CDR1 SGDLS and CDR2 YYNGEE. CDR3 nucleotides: TGTGCCAGCAGCGTACCACCAACCTACGAGCAGTACTTC. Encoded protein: CASSVPPTYEQYF.

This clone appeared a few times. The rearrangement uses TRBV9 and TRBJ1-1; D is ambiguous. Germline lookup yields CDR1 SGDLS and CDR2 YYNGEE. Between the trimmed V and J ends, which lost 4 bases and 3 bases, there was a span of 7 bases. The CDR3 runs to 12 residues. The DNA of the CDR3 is TGTGCCAGCAGCCCCCAATACACTGAAGCTTTCTTT. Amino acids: CASSPQYTEAFF.